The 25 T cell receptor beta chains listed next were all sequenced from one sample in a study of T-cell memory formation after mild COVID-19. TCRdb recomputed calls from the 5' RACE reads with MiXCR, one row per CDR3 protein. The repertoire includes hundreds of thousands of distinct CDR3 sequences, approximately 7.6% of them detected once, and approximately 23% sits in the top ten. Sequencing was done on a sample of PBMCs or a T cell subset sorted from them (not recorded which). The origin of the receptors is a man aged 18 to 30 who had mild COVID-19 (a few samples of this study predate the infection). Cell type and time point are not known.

The CDR3 nucleotides are TGTGCCAGCGGGAGTCTGTTATATAGCAATCAGCCCCAGCATTTT. Its translation is CASGSLLYSNQPQHF. The V and J genes are TRBV12-3 or TRBV12-4 and TRBJ1-5; D is unclear. This CDR3 contains 15 residues. The ends were cut back, 8 bases at V and 0 bases at J, with 14 bases in the middle.

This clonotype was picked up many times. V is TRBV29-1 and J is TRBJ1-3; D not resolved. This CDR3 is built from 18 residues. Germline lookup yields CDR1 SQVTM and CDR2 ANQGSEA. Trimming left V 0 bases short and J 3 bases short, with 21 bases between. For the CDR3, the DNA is TGCAGCGTTGAAGATCCAGGATTTGAGGGTATTGATGGAAACACCATATATTTT. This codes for CSVEDPGFEGIDGNTIYF.

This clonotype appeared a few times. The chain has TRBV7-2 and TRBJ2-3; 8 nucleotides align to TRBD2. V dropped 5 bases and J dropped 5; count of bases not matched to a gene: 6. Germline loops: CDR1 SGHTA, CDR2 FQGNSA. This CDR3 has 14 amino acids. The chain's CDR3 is CASSPGGGRDTQYF. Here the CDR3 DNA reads TGTGCCAGCAGCCCGGGGGGGGGGAGAGATACGCAGTATTTT.

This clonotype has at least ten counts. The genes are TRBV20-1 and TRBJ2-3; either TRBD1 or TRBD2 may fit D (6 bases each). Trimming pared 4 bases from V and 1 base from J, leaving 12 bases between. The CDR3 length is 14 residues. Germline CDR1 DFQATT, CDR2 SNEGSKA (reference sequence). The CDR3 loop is CSAIRGVGTDTQYF. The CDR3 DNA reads TGCAGTGCTATAAGGGGGGTGGGCACAGATACGCAGTATTTT.

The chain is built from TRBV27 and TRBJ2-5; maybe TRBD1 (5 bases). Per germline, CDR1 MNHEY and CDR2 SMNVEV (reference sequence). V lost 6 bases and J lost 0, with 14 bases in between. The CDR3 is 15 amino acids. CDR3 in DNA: TGTGCCAGCAGCCTAGGGGTGTCTAACCAAGAGACCCAGTACTTC. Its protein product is CASSLGVSNQETQYF.

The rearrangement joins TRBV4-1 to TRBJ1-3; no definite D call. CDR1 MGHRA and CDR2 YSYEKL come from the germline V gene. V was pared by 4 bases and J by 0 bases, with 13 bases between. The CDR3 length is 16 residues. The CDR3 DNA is TGCGCCAGCAGCCGTAGAGTGGGCTCCTCTGGAAACACCATATATTTT. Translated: CASSRRVGSSGNTIYF.

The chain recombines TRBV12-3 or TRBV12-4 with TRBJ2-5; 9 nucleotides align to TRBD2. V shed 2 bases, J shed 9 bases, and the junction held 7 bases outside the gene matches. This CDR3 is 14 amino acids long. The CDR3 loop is CASSLRGGDVAQYF. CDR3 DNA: TGTGCCAGCAGTTTACGCGGGGGGGATGTGGCCCAGTACTTC.

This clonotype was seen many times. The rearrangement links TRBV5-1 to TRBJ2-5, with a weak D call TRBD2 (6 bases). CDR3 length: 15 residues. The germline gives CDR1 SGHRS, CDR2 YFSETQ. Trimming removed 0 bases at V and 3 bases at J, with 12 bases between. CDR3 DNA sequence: TGCGCCAGCAGCTTGGAGGGGCGGGGTGAAGAGACCCAGTACTTC. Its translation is CASSLEGRGEETQYF.

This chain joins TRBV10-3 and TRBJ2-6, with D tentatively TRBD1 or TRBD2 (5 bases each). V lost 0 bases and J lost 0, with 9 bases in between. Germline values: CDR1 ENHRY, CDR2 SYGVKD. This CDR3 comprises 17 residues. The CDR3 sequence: CAISESGANSGANVLTF. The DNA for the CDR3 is TGTGCCATCAGTGAGTCCGGGGCGAACTCTGGGGCCAACGTCCTGACTTTC.

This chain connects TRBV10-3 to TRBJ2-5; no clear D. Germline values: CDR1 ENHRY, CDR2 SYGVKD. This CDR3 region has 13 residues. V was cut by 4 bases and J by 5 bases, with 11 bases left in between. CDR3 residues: CAISGSLRETQYF. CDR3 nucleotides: TGTGCCATCAGTGGCTCCCTTCGGGAGACCCAGTACTTC.

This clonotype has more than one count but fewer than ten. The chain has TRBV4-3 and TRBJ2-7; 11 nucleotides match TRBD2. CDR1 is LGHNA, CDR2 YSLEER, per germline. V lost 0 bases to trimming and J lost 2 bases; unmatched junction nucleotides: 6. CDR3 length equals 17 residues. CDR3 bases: TGCGCCAGCAGCCAAGATCTGAGTAGCGGGGGGGCCTACGAGCAGTACTTC. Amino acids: CASSQDLSSGGAYEQYF.

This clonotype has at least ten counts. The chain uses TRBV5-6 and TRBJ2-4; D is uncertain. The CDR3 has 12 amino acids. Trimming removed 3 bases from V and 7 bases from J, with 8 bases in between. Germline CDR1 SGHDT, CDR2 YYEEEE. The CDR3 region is CASSSTLNIQYF. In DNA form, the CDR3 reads TGTGCCAGCAGCTCAACTTTGAACATTCAGTACTTC.

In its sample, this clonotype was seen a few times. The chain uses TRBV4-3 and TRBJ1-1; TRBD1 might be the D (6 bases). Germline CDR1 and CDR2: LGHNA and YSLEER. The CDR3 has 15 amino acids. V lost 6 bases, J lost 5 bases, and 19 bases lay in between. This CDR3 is CASRYSRGFGTEAFF. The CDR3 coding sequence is TGCGCCAGCAGGTACTCCAGGGGTTTCGGTACTGAAGCTTTCTTT.

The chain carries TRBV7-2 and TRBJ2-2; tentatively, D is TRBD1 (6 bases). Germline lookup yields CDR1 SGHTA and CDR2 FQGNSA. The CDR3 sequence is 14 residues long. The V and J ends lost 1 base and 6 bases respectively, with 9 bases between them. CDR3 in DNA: TGTGCCAGCAGCTTAGACAGGGTTCCCGGGGAGCTGTTTTTT. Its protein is CASSLDRVPGELFF.

The DNA for the CDR3 is TGTGCCAGCAGCTTATCCCGGGGAGCCGGGGAGCTGTTTTTT. It is translated as CASSLSRGAGELFF. The chain has TRBV7-2 and TRBJ2-2, with D perhaps matching TRBD2 (5 bases). V dropped 2 bases and J dropped 6 bases, with 10 bases sitting between them. Germline assignment: CDR1 SGHTA and CDR2 FQGNSA. The CDR3 is 14 amino acids.

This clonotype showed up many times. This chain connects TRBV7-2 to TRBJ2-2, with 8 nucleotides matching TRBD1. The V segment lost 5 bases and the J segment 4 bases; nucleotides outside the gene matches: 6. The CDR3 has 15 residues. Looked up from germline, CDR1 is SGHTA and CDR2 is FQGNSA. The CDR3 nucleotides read TGTGCCAGCAGCGCGGACAGGGCACCCACCGGGGAGCTGTTTTTT. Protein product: CASSADRAPTGELFF.

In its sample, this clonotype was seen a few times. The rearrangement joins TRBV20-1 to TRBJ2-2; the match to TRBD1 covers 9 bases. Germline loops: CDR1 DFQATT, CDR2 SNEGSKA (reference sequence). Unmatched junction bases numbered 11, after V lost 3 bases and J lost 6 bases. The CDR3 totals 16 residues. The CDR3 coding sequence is TGCAGTGCTAGTAGGTCTGGACAGGGGTCGGCCGGGGAGCTGTTTTTT. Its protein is CSASRSGQGSAGELFF.

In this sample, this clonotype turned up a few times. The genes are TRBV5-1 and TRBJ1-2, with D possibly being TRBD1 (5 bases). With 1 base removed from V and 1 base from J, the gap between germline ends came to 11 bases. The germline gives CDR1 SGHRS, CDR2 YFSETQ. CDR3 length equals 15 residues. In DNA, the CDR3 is TGCGCCAGCAGCTTGCCGACAGATTTTAACTATGGCTACACCTTC. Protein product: CASSLPTDFNYGYTF.

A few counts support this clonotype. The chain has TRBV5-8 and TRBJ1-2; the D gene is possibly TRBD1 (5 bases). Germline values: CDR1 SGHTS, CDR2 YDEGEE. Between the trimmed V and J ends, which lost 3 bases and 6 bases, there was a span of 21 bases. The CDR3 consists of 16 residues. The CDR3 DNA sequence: TGTGCCAGCAGCTCGAGGGAGCCTCGCTTGGGGGATGGCTACACCTTC. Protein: CASSSREPRLGDGYTF.

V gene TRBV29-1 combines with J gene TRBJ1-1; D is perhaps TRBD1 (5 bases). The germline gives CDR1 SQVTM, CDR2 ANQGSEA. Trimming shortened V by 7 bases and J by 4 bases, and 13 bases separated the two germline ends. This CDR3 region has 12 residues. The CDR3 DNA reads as TGCAGCGGGAGGTTTGGGGGCACTGAAGCTTTCTTT. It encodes CSGRFGGTEAFF.

CDR3 DNA sequence: TGTGCCAGCAGCTTAATCCGGGACAGCGGTGAAGAGACCCAGTACTTC. It encodes CASSLIRDSGEETQYF. This rearrangement joins TRBV7-9 to TRBJ2-5; 7 bases match TRBD1. This CDR3 contains 16 residues. V lost 2 bases to trimming and J lost 3 bases; unmatched junction nucleotides: 9. The germline V gene has CDR1 SEHNR and CDR2 FQNEAQ (reference sequence).

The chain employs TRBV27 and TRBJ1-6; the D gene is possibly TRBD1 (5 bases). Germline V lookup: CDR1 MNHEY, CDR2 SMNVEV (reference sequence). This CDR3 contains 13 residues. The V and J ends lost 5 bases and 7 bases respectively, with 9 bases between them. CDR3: CASSARGNSPLHF. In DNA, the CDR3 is TGTGCCAGCAGTGCCCGGGGGAATTCACCCCTCCACTTT.

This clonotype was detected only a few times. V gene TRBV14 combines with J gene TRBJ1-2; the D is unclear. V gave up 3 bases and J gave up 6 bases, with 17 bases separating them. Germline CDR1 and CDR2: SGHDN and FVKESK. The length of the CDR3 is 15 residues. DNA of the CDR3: TGTGCCAGCAGCCACACCCCGGGCAGTAGGAATGGCTACACCTTC. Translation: CASSHTPGSRNGYTF.

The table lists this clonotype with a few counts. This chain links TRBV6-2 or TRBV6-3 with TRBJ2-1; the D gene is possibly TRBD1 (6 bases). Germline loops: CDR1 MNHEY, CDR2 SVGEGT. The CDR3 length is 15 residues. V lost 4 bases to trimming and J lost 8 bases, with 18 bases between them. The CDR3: CASSWSAGVNDEQFF. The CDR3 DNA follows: TGTGCCAGCAGTTGGTCGGCAGGGGTTAATGATGAGCAGTTCTTC.

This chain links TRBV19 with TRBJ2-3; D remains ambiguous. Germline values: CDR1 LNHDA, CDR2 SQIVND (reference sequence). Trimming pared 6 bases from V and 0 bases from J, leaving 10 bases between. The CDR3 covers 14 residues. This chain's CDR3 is CASSPISSTDTQYF. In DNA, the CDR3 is TGTGCCAGTAGCCCAATCTCTAGCACAGATACGCAGTATTTT.